The T cell receptor (beta chain) described here comes from a study of human T cells and chemical hapten exposure. Overall study findings and caveats: Versus controls, expanded TCRs had significantly more large CDR3 similarity clusters. The presence of alopecia in the donors means their immune response may differ from healthy people's.

This clonotype was counted many times. Its antigen is not known. The time point: patch test 1, 2 weeks after DPC sensitization. Noted treatment: therapeutic diphenylcyclopropenone sensitization with weekly scalp DPC. Before extraction, the whole blood was not fractionated, and total RNA was taken from it. CDR1 and CDR2 from the germline V gene are SGHVS and FQNEAQ. With V trimmed by 7 bases and J by 3 bases, 11 bases remained unmatched. This CDR3 has 17 residues. A single record per CDR3 protein comes from TCRdb applying MiXCR to the RACE reads. This repertoire shows 50,000 or so distinct CDR3 sequences, roughly 9.6% found once; its top ten account for approximately 1.8%.

The receptor's source is a middle-aged woman with alopecia areata. Some clones in this sample may be carry-over from other donors' samples. The gene calls are TRBV7-8 and TRBJ1-3; 11 bases are shared with TRBD1. This specimen was whole blood, taken in connection with sensitization to the hapten diphenylcyclopropenone (DPC). CDR3: CASTVDGTGGFGNTIYF. The CDR3 DNA sequence: TGTGCCAGCACCGTAGACGGGACAGGGGGTTTTGGAAACACCATATATTTT.